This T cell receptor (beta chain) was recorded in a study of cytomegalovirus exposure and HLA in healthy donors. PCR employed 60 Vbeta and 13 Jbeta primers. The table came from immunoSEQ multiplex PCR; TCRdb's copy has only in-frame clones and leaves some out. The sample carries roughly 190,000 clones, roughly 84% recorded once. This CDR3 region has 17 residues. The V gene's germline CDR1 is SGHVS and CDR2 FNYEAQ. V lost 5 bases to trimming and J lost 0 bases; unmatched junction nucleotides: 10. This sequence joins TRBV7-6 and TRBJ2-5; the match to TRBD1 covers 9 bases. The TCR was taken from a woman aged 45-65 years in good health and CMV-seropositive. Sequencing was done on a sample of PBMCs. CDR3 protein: CASSQRIGQGHQETQYF. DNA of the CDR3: TGTGCCAGCAGCCAAAGGATAGGACAGGGGCACCAAGAGACCCAGTACTTC.